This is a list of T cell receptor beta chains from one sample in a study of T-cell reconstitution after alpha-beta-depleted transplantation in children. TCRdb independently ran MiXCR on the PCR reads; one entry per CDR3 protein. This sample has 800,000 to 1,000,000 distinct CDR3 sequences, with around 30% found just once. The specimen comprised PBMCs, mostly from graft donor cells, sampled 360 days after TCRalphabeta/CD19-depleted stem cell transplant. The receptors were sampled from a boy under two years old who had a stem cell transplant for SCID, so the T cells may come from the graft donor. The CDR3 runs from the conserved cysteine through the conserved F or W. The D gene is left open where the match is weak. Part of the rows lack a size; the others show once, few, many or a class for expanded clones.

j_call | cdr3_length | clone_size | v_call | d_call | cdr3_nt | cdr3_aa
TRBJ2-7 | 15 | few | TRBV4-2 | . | TGTGCCAGCAGCCAGACGATACCCAATAGCCACGAGCAGTACTTC | CASSQTIPNSHEQYF
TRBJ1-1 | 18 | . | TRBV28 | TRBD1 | TGTGCCAGCAGTCAGACAGGGAGGTGGGATCTAGAGGACACTGAAGCTTTCTTT | CASSQTGRWDLEDTEAFF
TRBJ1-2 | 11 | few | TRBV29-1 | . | TGCAGCGTTGTAGGGGATAGTGGCTACACCTTC | CSVVGDSGYTF
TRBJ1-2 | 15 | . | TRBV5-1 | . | TGCGCCAGCAGCTTGGAGGGTCCAGGCGGCTATGGCTACACCTTC | CASSLEGPGGYGYTF
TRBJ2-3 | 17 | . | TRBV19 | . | TGTGCCAGTAGTGTCTACCGGGGTTTCTCTAGCACAGATACGCAGTATTTT | CASSVYRGFSSTDTQYF
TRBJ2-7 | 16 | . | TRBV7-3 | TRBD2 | TGTGCCAGCAGCTTTGCCGGGACTAGCGGTTCCTACGAGCAGTACTTC | CASSFAGTSGSYEQYF
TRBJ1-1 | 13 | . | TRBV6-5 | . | TGTGTCAGCACTTTGACACCTAACACTGAAGCTTTCTTT | CVSTLTPNTEAFF
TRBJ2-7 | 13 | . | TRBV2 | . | TGTGCCAGCAGGGGGGCGCTTGGCTACGAGCAGTACTTC | CASRGALGYEQYF
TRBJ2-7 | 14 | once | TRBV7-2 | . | TGTGCCAGCAGCTTAAGGTTAGGGGCCTACGAGCAGTACTTC | CASSLRLGAYEQYF
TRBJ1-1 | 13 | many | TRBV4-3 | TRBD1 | TGTGCCAGCAGCCAGGACAGGGACACTGAAGCTTTCTTT | CASSQDRDTEAFF
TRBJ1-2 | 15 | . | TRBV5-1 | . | TGCGCCAGCAGCCCGAGACAGAATCCTAACTATGGCTACACCTTC | CASSPRQNPNYGYTF
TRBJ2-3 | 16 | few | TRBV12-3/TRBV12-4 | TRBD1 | TGTGCCAGCAGCCAGGGACAGTTGCGTGGCACAGATACGCAGTATTTT | CASSQGQLRGTDTQYF
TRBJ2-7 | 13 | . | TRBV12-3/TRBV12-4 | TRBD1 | TGTGCCAGCAGCCGCGGGACAGGCTACGAGCAGTACTTC | CASSRGTGYEQYF
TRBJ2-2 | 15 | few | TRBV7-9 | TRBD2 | TGTGCCAGCAATACCGGGACTAAGAACACCGGGGAGCTGTTTTTT | CASNTGTKNTGELFF
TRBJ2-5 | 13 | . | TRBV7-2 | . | TGTGCCAGCAGCTTGGACCGGAGTGGGACCCAGTACTTC | CASSLDRSGTQYF
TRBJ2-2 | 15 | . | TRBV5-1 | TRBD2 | TGCGCCAGCACTTCTAGCGGGGCGGACACCGGGGAGCTGTTTTTT | CASTSSGADTGELFF
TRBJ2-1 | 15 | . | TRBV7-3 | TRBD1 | TGTGCCAGCAGCCAGGGGGCCGTAAAATACAATGAGCAGTTCTTC | CASSQGAVKYNEQFF